This T cell receptor beta chain appears in the sequencing data of a study of CD8 T cells in Susac syndrome. General observations from the study: In its TCR sequencing and HLA analysis, the study acknowledged that the number of individuals was relatively small.

CDR3 size: 13 residues. Per the germline V gene, CDR1 is SGHNT and CDR2 is YYREEE (reference sequence). Between the trimmed V and J ends, which lost 4 bases and 8 bases, there was a span of 13 bases. Comments on this clonotype: Antigen specificity is unknown.

An amount of RNA that ranged from roughly 0.5 to 1 ug was reverse transcribed with random hexamers. TCRdb reprocessed the immunoSEQ multiplex PCR reads via MiXCR and lists one record per CDR3 protein. This sample has tens of thousands of distinct CDR3 sequences, with roughly 90% found just once. This chain links TRBV5-4 with TRBJ2-1; D is uncertain. This receptor was taken from a human donor with multiple sclerosis. The sequenced material came from CD8+ T cells from PBMCs. CDR3 loop: CASSNYLVDEQFF. The CDR3, as DNA: TGTGCCAGCAGCAATTACCTAGTCGATGAGCAGTTCTTC.